This T cell receptor beta chain was profiled in a study of T cell clonotyping in hematopoietic cell transplantation. Study results and caveats: Higher Inverse Simpson Index values in graft donor and pretransplant recipient predicted broader posttransplant TCR diversity. After transplant, recipient diversity fell while pathologically expanded clonotypes grew through day 180. Few recipient clonotypes overlapped donors; over 97% were de novo at given depth.

The V and J ends lost 0 bases and 8 bases respectively, with 16 bases between them. Germline lookup yields CDR1 MNHEY and CDR2 SVGAGI. The CDR3 is 15 residues long. Turning to this clone: The antigen is not known.

The protocol was immunoSEQ multiplex PCR, while the TCRdb copy is restricted to in-frame clones and leaves out a portion. The sample lists about 69,000 clones, approximately 94% occurring once. The specimen sequenced was peripheral blood mononuclear cells. The chain couples TRBV6-5 to TRBJ1-2; D is perhaps TRBD1 (5 bases). This clonotype originated in a man in his fifties in good health. Some clones in this sample may be carry-over from other donors' samples. CDR3 nucleotide sequence: TGTGCCAGCAGTTACTCCCAAGGAGGGGCCGTAGGCTACACCTTC. It is translated as CASSYSQGGAVGYTF.